This entry lists 17 T cell receptor beta chains sequenced from one sample in a study of T cell responses to AZD1222 COVID-19 vaccine. The assay was immunoSEQ multiplex PCR, and TCRdb's table has in-frame clones only and misses some. The sample comprises roughly 81,000 clones, 80% to 90% of which are singletons, and under 9% rests with the top ten. Sequencing used peripheral blood, obtained on day 0 of AZD1222 vaccination. The receptors shown here come from an adult in good health.

The gene calls are TRBV5-4 and TRBJ2-1; D perhaps matches TRBD2 (5 bases). Germline V gene sequence: CDR1 SGHNT, CDR2 YYREEE (reference sequence). The CDR3 consists of 12 residues. Trimming left V 4 bases short and J 9 bases short, with 11 bases between. The CDR3, as DNA: TGTGCCAGCAGCGCCAGCGGCGGTGAGCAGTTCTTC. Translating gives CASSASGGEQFF.

The V call is TRBV12-3 or TRBV12-4, the J call TRBJ1-2; possibly TRBD1 for D (5 bases). V lost 3 bases to trimming and J lost 8 bases, with 10 bases between them. This CDR3 is built from 12 residues. This CDR3 reads CASSFDRDGYTF. In DNA, the CDR3 is TGTGCCAGCAGTTTTGATAGGGACGGCTACACCTTC.

V and J are TRBV19 and TRBJ1-1, with D perhaps TRBD1 (6 bases). Trimming took 2 bases from V and 4 from J, leaving 14 bases between them. Germline V lookup: CDR1 LNHDA, CDR2 SQIVND (reference sequence). The CDR3 is 15 residues long. The CDR3 here is CASSIFGGPGTEAFF. In DNA form, the CDR3 reads TGTGCCAGTAGTATATTCGGGGGGCCCGGCACTGAAGCTTTCTTT.

In its sample, this clone was seen a few times. V and J are TRBV6-2 or TRBV6-3 and TRBJ2-7; D call uncertain. With 2 bases removed from V and 3 bases from J, the gap between germline ends came to 11 bases. CDR1 is MNHEY, CDR2 SVGEGT, per germline. This CDR3 is 14 amino acids long. This CDR3 reads CASSYRKENYEQYF. The CDR3 region has the DNA TGTGCCAGCAGTTACCGGAAGGAGAACTACGAGCAGTACTTC.

The rearrangement joins TRBV13 to TRBJ1-6; tentatively, D is TRBD1 (6 bases). V lost 1 base, J lost 10 bases, and 14 bases lay in between. Germline lookup yields CDR1 PRHDT and CDR2 FYEKMQ (reference sequence). This CDR3 comprises 15 residues. The CDR3 loop is CASSLDQGKDSPLHF. The CDR3 region has the DNA TGTGCCAGCAGCTTAGATCAGGGGAAGGACTCACCCCTCCACTTT.

This clone has a handful of counts. The chain employs TRBV2 and TRBJ2-3; 12 nucleotides align to TRBD2. Germline V CDR1 and CDR2: SNHLY, FYNNEI. The trim removed 10 bases at V and 3 bases at J, leaving 8 bases unmatched. This CDR3 contains 15 residues. The CDR3: CATRPGTSGTDTQYF. The DNA of the CDR3 is TGTGCCACCCGTCCCGGGACTAGCGGGACAGATACGCAGTATTTT.

The chain has TRBV6-5 and TRBJ2-7; no firm D call. V shed 0 bases and J shed 2 bases, with 11 bases lying between them. CDR3 length: 15 residues. CDR1 and CDR2 from the germline V gene are MNHEY and SVGAGI. The CDR3: CASSYSVVDTYEQYF. CDR3 bases: TGTGCCAGCAGTTACTCGGTTGTGGATACCTACGAGCAGTACTTC.

V usage is TRBV7-2 and J usage is TRBJ2-3; TRBD2 aligns across 10 bases. The CDR3 has 15 residues. Trimming cost V 4 bases and J 1 base; bases outside gene matches: 2. CDR1 is SGHTA, CDR2 FQGNSA, per germline. The CDR3 bases are TGTGCCAGCAGCTCAGGACTAGCGGGCACAGATACGCAGTATTTT. This codes for CASSSGLAGTDTQYF.

The rearrangement links TRBV9 to TRBJ1-5; D gene ambiguous. The CDR3 is 16 residues long. V lost 0 bases, J lost 2 bases, and 12 bases lay in between. Germline V gives CDR1 SGDLS, CDR2 YYNGEE. The CDR3 DNA reads TGTGCCAGCAGCGTAGTCAACGGGTGGGGCAATCAGCCCCAGCATTTT. This translates into CASSVVNGWGNQPQHF. The full variable domain, rest sourced from reference TRBV9 and TRBJ1-5, is DSGVTQTPKHLITATGQRVTLRCSPRSGDLSVYWYQQSLDQGLQFLIQYYNGEERAKGNILERFSAQQFPDLHSELNLSSLELGDSALYFCASSVVNGWGNQPQHFGDGTRLSIL.

This clone was detected only once. The gene calls are TRBV2 and TRBJ1-2; unclear D gene. In germline, CDR1 is SNHLY, CDR2 FYNNEI. This CDR3 is 13 amino acids long. Between the trimmed V and J ends, which lost 1 base and 4 bases, there was a span of 7 bases. The CDR3 sequence: CASSEDVLYGYTF. DNA of the CDR3: TGTGCCAGCAGTGAAGACGTCCTCTATGGCTACACCTTC.

V usage is TRBV5-8 and J usage is TRBJ2-7; D is perhaps TRBD1 (6 bases). Looked up from germline, CDR1 is SGHTS and CDR2 is YDEGEE. The CDR3 is made up of 14 amino acids. V was trimmed by 4 bases and J by 2 bases, leaving 13 bases between them. CDR3 loop: CASSTGHLTYEQYF. The DNA for the CDR3 is TGTGCCAGCAGCACGGGACACCTAACCTACGAGCAGTACTTC.

J is TRBJ1-3 and V is TRBV14; D not certain. The CDR3 has 13 residues. V lost 0 bases, J lost 8 bases, and 8 bases lay in between. Germline loops: CDR1 SGHDN, CDR2 FVKESK. The CDR3 is CASSQDRGYTIYF. The CDR3 DNA sequence: TGTGCCAGCAGCCAAGACCGCGGATACACCATATATTTT.

The chain joins TRBV18 to TRBJ1-3; 7 nucleotides align to TRBD1. Germline V gives CDR1 KGHSH, CDR2 LQKENI. CDR3 length equals 15 residues. Trimming at V came to 3 bases and at J to 4 bases, leaving 6 bases not matched to a gene. CDR3 DNA sequence: TGTGCCAGCTCACCCCTGACAGGGTTCGGAAACACCATATATTTT. It is translated as CASSPLTGFGNTIYF.

V usage is TRBV18 and J usage is TRBJ2-4, with 9 bases that match TRBD1. The CDR3 has 12 amino acids. Germline V gene sequence: CDR1 KGHSH, CDR2 LQKENI. Unmatched junction bases numbered 2, after V lost 6 bases and J lost 8 bases. CDR3 sequence: CASSGQGDIQYF. CDR3 DNA: TGTGCCAGCTCGGGACAGGGAGACATTCAGTACTTC. The full variable domain, with the rest looked up from reference TRBV18 and TRBJ2-4, is NAGVMQNPRHLVRRRGQEARLRCSPMKGHSHVYWYRQLPEEGLKFMVYLQKENIIDESGMPKERFSAEFPKEGPSILRIQQVVRGDSAAYFCASSGQGDIQYFGAGTRLSVL.

The gene calls are TRBV28 and TRBJ1-5; D remains ambiguous. Looked up from germline, CDR1 is MDHEN and CDR2 is SYDVKM. The CDR3 sequence is 17 residues long. The V and J ends lost 2 bases and 0 bases respectively, with 14 bases between them. The CDR3 DNA is TGTGCCAGCAGTTTAGAGCGACAAACTTATAGCAATCAGCCCCAGCATTTT. Amino acid sequence: CASSLERQTYSNQPQHF.

This clone is a singleton in its sample. V and J are TRBV27 and TRBJ2-7; 11 nucleotides agree with TRBD2. Germline V lookup: CDR1 MNHEY, CDR2 SMNVEV (reference sequence). The CDR3 has 15 amino acids. After removal of 5 bases from V and 0 bases from J, the junction contained 3 bases not matched to a gene. In nucleotides, the CDR3 is TGTGCCAGCAGTGGGGGGACTAGCGGCTCCTACGAGCAGTACTTC. This sequence encodes CASSGGTSGSYEQYF.

Only one count was recorded for this clone. V is TRBV5-1 and J is TRBJ1-3; D is perhaps TRBD1 (5 bases). Germline CDR1 reads SGHRS; CDR2 reads YFSETQ. V lost 4 bases and J 1 base, leaving 12 bases between the germline ends. This CDR3 has 15 amino acids. The CDR3 DNA follows: TGCGCCAGCAGCCCCCGGGCAGGGTCTGGAAACACCATATATTTT. As protein: CASSPRAGSGNTIYF. The variable domain in full, completed from reference TRBV5-1 and TRBJ1-3, reads KAGVTQTPRYLIKTRGQQVTLSCSPISGHRSVSWYQQTPGQGLQFLFEYFSETQRNKGNFPGRFSGRQFSNSRSEMNVSTLELGDSALYLCASSPRAGSGNTIYFGEGSWLTVV.